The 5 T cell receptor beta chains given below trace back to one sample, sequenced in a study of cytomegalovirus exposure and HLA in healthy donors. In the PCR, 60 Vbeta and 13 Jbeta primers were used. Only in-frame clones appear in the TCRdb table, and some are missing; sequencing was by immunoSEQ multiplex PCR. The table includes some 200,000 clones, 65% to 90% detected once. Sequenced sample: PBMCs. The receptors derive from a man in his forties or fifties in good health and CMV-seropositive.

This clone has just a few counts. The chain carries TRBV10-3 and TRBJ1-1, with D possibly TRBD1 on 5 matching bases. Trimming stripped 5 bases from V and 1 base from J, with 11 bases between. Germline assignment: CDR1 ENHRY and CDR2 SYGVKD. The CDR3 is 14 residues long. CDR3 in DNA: TGTGCCATCAGTACAGGTCACCCGAACACTGAAGCTTTCTTT. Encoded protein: CAISTGHPNTEAFF.

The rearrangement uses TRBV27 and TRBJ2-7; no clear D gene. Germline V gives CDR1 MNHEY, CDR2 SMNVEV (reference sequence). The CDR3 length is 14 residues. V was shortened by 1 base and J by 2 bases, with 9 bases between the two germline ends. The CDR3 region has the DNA TGTGCCAGCAGTTTATATCCGGGTACCTACGAGCAGTACTTC. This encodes CASSLYPGTYEQYF.

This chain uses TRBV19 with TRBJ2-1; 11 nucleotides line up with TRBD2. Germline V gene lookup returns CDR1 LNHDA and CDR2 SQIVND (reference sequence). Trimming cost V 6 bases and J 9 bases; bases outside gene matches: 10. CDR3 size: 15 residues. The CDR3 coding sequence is TGTGCCAGTAGCCTCCTAGCGGGGGGTAACACTGAGCAGTTCTTC. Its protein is CASSLLAGGNTEQFF.

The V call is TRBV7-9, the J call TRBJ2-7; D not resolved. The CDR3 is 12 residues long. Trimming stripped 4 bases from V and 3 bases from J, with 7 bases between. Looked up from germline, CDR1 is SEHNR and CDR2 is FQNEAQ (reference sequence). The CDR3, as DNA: TGTGCCAGCAGCTCCGAGCTCTACGAGCAGTACTTC. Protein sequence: CASSSELYEQYF. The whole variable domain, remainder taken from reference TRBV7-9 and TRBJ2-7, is DTGVSQNPRHKITKRGQNVTFRCDPISEHNRLYWYRQTLGQGPEFLTYFQNEAQLEKSRLLSDRFSAERPKGSFSTLEIQRTEQGDSAMYLCASSSELYEQYFGPGTRLTVT.

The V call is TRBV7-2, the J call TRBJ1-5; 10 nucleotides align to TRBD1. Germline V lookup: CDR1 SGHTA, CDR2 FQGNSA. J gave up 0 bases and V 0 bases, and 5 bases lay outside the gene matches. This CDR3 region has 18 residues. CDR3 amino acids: CASSLAGGQGNSNQPQHF. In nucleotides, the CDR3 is TGTGCCAGCAGCTTAGCGGGGGGACAGGGGAATAGCAATCAGCCCCAGCATTTT.